Listed below are T cell receptor beta chains from one sample, sequenced in a study of Ad26.COV2.S vaccination and SARS-CoV-2 variants. Some clones are missing from TCRdb's copy, which holds only in-frame ones; the method was immunoSEQ multiplex PCR. The sample contains about 440,000 clones, roughly 91% of which appear only once. The sample consisted of peripheral blood, taken in a trial of Ad26.COV2.S vaccine versus placebo. The source is a person between 18 and 60 years old who received the Ad26.COV2.S COVID-19 vaccine or a placebo. Each CDR3 is given with its conserved first and last residue. A D gene is named only where the DNA matches it firmly. Expanded clones get a size class; other rows say once, few or many, or leave the size out.

j_call clone_size d_call v_call cdr3_nt cdr3_aa
TRBJ1-2 few - TRBV7-2 TGTGCCAGCAGCTCAGGGGTGCACTATGGCTACACCTTC CASSSGVHYGYTF
TRBJ1-1 - TRBD1 TRBV4-2 TGTGCCAGCAGCCAAGAAACGGGACAGGGGGGGACTGAAGCTTTCTTT CASSQETGQGGTEAFF
TRBJ2-7 - - TRBV25-1 TGTGCCAGCACGGCCCCCCCCCGTCCCCACGAGCAGTACTTC CASTAPPRPHEQYF
TRBJ2-1 - - TRBV11-2 TGTGCCAGCAGCTCCCTTCGGGGGAGAGCGAACAATGAGCAGTTCTTC CASSSLRGRANNEQFF
TRBJ1-1 few - TRBV6-6 TGTGCCAGCAGTTACACGATTGGGGGCACTGAAGCTTTCTTT CASSYTIGGTEAFF
TRBJ1-1 - - TRBV27 TGTGCCAGCAGTTTATCGCCGGAGGGCATAAACACTGAAGCTTTCTTT CASSLSPEGINTEAFF
TRBJ2-3 - - TRBV2 TGTGCCAGCAAGCCCGGGACAGATACGCAGTATTTT CASKPGTDTQYF
TRBJ2-7 - - TRBV6-5 TGTGCCAGCAGTTCCGGCGGGCAGTACTTC CASSSGGQYF
TRBJ1-6 - - TRBV5-6 TGTGCCAGCAGCAGGGTCGGGGTCGATCATTCACCCCTCCACTTT CASSRVGVDHSPLHF
TRBJ2-5 - TRBD1 TRBV24-1 TGTGCCACCAGTGACCGCTCGACAGGGGTAGAGACCCAGTACTTC CATSDRSTGVETQYF
TRBJ2-2 - TRBD2 TRBV27 TGTGCCAGCAGTTTATACATAGCGGGAGCTCGCACCGGGGAGCTGTTTTTT CASSLYIAGARTGELFF
TRBJ2-1 - - TRBV19 TGTGCCAGTAGTATAGAAGGGACTTGGGGGGATGAGCAGTTCTTC CASSIEGTWGDEQFF
TRBJ2-1 - TRBD2 TRBV7-9 TGTGCCAGCAGCCTAGGTCGGGCGGGAGGTGACAATGAGCAGTTCTTC CASSLGRAGGDNEQFF
TRBJ2-7 few - TRBV6-5 TGTGCCAGCAGCTCAGCAGGCGGGTACGAGCAGTACTTC CASSSAGGYEQYF